This T cell receptor beta chain is from a study of T cells in Graves' hyperthyroidism and ophthalmopathy. Broader study findings: Ophthalmopathy stood apart from stable hyperthyroidism in a 13 V-J model.

Amplified TCR beta CDR3 regions derived from RNA transcripts. HTBI primers were used for first-round RT-PCR of the TCR CDR3. Using its own MiXCR run on the multiplex PCR reads, TCRdb lists one record per CDR3 protein. The table lists about 420,000 distinct CDR3 sequences, roughly 15% of them singletons, with 5.3% in the top ten. At least ten counts were recorded for this clonotype. What it binds is unknown. The J segment lost 12 bases and the V segment lost 2 bases, leaving 3 bases of the junction unmatched. Germline lookup yields CDR1 GTSNPN and CDR2 SVGIG (reference sequence). The length of the CDR3 is 11 residues.

The TCR originated in a woman in her late teens or twenties with Graves' hyperthyroidism. Sequencing used blood. The chain recombines TRBV30 with TRBJ2-1, with 8 bases aligning to TRBD2. This CDR3 reads CAWSQREWQFF. Here the CDR3 DNA reads TGTGCCTGGAGTCAGCGGGAGTGGCAGTTCTTC. The variable domain in full, with the rest retrieved from reference TRBV30 and TRBJ2-1, is SQTIHQWPATLVQPVGSPLSLECTVEGTSNPNLYWYRQAAGRGLQLLFYSVGIGQISSEVPQNLSASRPQDRQFILSSKKLLLSDSGFYLCAWSQREWQFFGPGTRLTVL.